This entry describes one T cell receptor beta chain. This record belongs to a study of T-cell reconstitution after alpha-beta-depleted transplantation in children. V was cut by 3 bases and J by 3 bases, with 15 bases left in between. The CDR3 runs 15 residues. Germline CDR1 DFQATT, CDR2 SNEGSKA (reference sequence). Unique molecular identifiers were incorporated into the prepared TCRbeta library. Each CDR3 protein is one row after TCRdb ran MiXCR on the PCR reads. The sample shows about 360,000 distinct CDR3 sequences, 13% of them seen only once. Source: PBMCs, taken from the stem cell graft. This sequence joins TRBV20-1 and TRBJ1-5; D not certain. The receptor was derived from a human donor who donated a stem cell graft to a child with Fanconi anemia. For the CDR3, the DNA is TGCAGTGCTAGTTATAATGCAGGCCCCAATCAGCCCCAGCATTTT. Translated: CSASYNAGPNQPQHF.